This T cell receptor beta chain was captured by sequencing in a study of radiotherapy plus CTLA-4 blockade in lung cancer. Study details: In roughly 19% of patients, objective responses were seen; around 34% had disease control.

Notes on this clone: Its antigen is unknown.

The CDR3 is 15 residues long. Trimming pared 5 bases from V and 10 bases from J, leaving 21 bases between. Germline CDR1 reads SGHTA; CDR2 reads FQGTGA. General study points: How blood T cell clones changed early, along with interferon-beta, reportedly forecast response best. Clones of tumor-derived TCRs expanded in blood after radiotherapy plus ipilimumab.

The repertoire was sequenced with immunoSEQ multiplex PCR; TCRdb's copy has only in-frame clones and lacks some. Of some 50,000 clones listed, 84% are singletons. Patients in the study, people with chemo-refractory metastatic non-small-cell lung cancer, received focal radiation plus ipilimumab CTLA-4 blockade. The specimen comprised peripheral blood, sampled from a patient treated with radiotherapy plus ipilimumab. This chain connects TRBV7-3 to TRBJ2-1, with D possibly matching TRBD2 (5 bases). The sequence was obtained from a human donor with non-small cell lung cancer whose response to radiotherapy plus ipilimumab could not be evaluated. This chain's CDR3 is CASSPWASGVGEQFF. CDR3 nucleotides: TGTGCCAGCAGCCCCTGGGCCAGCGGCGTGGGCGAGCAGTTCTTC.